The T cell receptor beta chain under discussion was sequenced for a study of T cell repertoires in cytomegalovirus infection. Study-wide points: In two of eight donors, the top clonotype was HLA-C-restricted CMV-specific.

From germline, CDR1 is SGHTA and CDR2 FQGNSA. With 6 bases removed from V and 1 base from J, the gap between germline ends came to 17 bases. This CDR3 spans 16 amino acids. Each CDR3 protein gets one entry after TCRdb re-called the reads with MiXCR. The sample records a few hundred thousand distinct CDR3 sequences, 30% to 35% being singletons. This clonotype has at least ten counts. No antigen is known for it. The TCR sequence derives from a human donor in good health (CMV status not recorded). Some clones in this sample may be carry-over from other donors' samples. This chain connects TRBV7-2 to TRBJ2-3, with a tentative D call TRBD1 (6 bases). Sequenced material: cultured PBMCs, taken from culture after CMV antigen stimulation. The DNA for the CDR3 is TGTGCCAGCAGTACAGGGCCCCCGTCTGGCACAGATACGCAGTATTTT. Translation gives CASSTGPPSGTDTQYF.